The 8 T cell receptor beta chains reported below all come from one sample, sequenced in a study of T cells in Graves' hyperthyroidism and ophthalmopathy (dated by TCRdb to about 2019). Receptors were amplified or captured by multiplex PCR. Data came from an Illumina HiSeq 2000. The TCR beta CDR3 regions were amplified from the RNA transcripts. The TCR CDR3 was subjected to a first round of RT-PCR using the HTBI primer set and the Qiagen OneStep RT-PCR kit. Through fastp at Q25 and MiXCR, TCRdb rebuilt clones from the public reads, retaining in-frame beta chains. A single entry per CDR3 protein holds the most common genes and DNA from its merged rows. A total of under 750,000 distinct CDR3 sequences appear in this sample, around 20% of them only once. Jointly, the top ten make up approximately 15% of the sample. Sequenced sample: blood. All receptors come from a woman aged 45-65 years with Graves' hyperthyroidism that later progressed to Graves' ophthalmopathy.

V gene TRBV19 combines with J gene TRBJ1-2, with a weak D call TRBD1 (6 bases). Germline CDR1 reads LNHDA; CDR2 reads SQIVND (reference sequence). The CDR3 contains 15 residues. With 5 bases removed from V and 2 bases from J, the gap between germline ends came to 15 bases. The CDR3 DNA reads TGTGCCAGTAGTGAATGGGACAAGCCCAACTATGGCTACACCTTC. It yields the protein CASSEWDKPNYGYTF.

There are many counts of this clonotype. Germline is not matched at one junction end, which may reflect a read error. The chain carries TRBV2 and TRBJ1-2, with D perhaps TRBD1 (5 bases). The length of the CDR3 is 13 residues. Germline V gene data show CDR1 as SNHLY and CDR2 as FYNNEI. DNA of the CDR3: TGTGCCAGCACCCCGGGACTTGCCCAGGGCTCCACCTTC. This gives the protein CASTPGLAQGSTF.

This clonotype turned up a few times. The V call is TRBV27, the J call TRBJ1-2; 7 nucleotides match TRBD1. With V trimmed by 4 bases and J by 7 bases, 12 bases remained unmatched. Germline values: CDR1 MNHEY, CDR2 SMNVEV (reference sequence). CDR3 size: 15 residues. The CDR3 loop is CASSSRRGGGVGYTF. CDR3 coding DNA: TGTGCCAGCAGTTCCCGAAGGGGAGGGGGCGTTGGCTACACCTTC.

In its sample, this clonotype was seen a few times. This chain joins TRBV10-3 and TRBJ2-1; 12 nucleotides match TRBD2. CDR3 size: 17 residues. With 4 bases clipped from V and 7 bases from J, the junction kept 11 bases outside the gene matches. The germline gives CDR1 ENHRY, CDR2 SYGVKD. CDR3 amino acids: CAISVGLAGPRGNEQFF. DNA of the CDR3: TGTGCCATCAGTGTCGGACTAGCGGGGCCTCGGGGTAATGAGCAGTTCTTC.

As regards this clonotype: Just one base apart from a much larger clone, this may be a read error. The chain joins TRBV5-1 to TRBJ1-1; 7 bases are a match to TRBD1. Germline-derived CDR1 and CDR2 are SGHRS and YFSETQ. This CDR3 contains 15 residues. After removal of 4 bases from V and 1 base from J, the junction contained 7 bases not matched to a gene. The DNA for the CDR3 is TGCGCCAGCAGCCAGCTGGGACAGCAGAACACTGAAGCTTTCTTT. Residues: CASSQLGQQNTEAFF.

The CDR3 DNA follows: TGCAGTGCTAGAGATAAGATGGGGCCAGGTGAAAAACTGTTTTTT. As protein: CSARDKMGPGEKLFF. J is TRBJ1-4 and V is TRBV20-1, with a possible D match to TRBD1 (5 bases). Germline values: CDR1 DFQATT, CDR2 SNEGSKA (reference sequence). V was clipped by 0 bases and J by 7 bases, with 15 bases between them. The CDR3 length is 15 residues.

This clonotype appeared a few times. The V call is TRBV4-1, the J call TRBJ2-1; 8 nucleotides line up with TRBD1. The CDR3 contains 16 residues. Trimming cost V 2 bases and J 5 bases; bases outside gene matches: 8. CDR1 and CDR2 from the germline V gene are MGHRA and YSYEKL. CDR3 nucleotides: TGCGCCAGCAGCCAACCAGCCGGGACAGGTCACAATGAGCAGTTCTTC. Translation gives CASSQPAGTGHNEQFF.

In its sample, this clonotype was seen a few times. V and J are TRBV6-2 or TRBV6-3 and TRBJ2-2, with TRBD1 identical over 7 bases. V shed 7 bases and J 1 base; nucleotides not matched to a gene: 3. The CDR3 is made up of 14 amino acids. CDR1 MNHEY and CDR2 SVGEGT come from the germline V gene. The DNA for the CDR3 is TGTGCCAGCACCCGGACAGGGAACACCGGGGAGCTGTTTTTT. It codes for CASTRTGNTGELFF.